Sequencing of this T cell receptor beta chain was carried out in a study of T cell changes during pregnancy in multiple sclerosis. The germline gives CDR1 LGHNA, CDR2 YSLEER. The ends lost 0 bases at V and 4 bases at J; junction bases unmatched: 5. The CDR3 has 15 residues. This clone has a single count. Sequencing was performed with immunoSEQ multiplex PCR; in TCRdb, only in-frame clones are kept and a portion is missing. The sample yields about 68,000 clones, 75% to 95% seen once. V is TRBV4-3 and J is TRBJ2-5; the match to TRBD1 covers 7 bases. The source of this sequence is a female donor with multiple sclerosis, enrolled in a pregnancy study. The specimen comprised peripheral blood, sampled in the second trimester of pregnancy. CDR3 sequence (DNA): TGCGCCAGCAGCCAAGATGTGTGGGACAGAGAGACCCAGTACTTC. Protein: CASSQDVWDRETQYF.